What follows are 4 T cell receptor beta chains derived from one specimen sequenced in a study of cytomegalovirus exposure and HLA in healthy donors. Measured with immunoSEQ multiplex PCR; TCRdb has only the in-frame clones, and not every one. The table has about 280,000 clones, approximately 90% seen once. Sequenced: PBMCs. The receptors shown here come from a woman aged 18-29 years in good health and CMV-seronegative.

The V and J genes are TRBV28 and TRBJ1-2; 10 bases map to TRBD1. CDR1 is MDHEN, CDR2 SYDVKM, per germline. The J segment lost 4 bases and the V segment lost 6 bases, leaving 11 bases of the junction unmatched. CDR3 length: 16 residues. The CDR3 is CASRNPLGDRGYGYTF. CDR3 nucleotide sequence: TGTGCCAGCAGAAACCCCTTGGGGGACAGGGGCTATGGCTACACCTTC.

The chain combines TRBV28 with TRBJ1-2, with D possibly matching TRBD1 (5 bases). CDR1 and CDR2 from the germline V gene are MDHEN and SYDVKM. The CDR3 extends over 15 amino acids. Trimming stripped 2 bases from V and 3 bases from J, with 13 bases between. Written as DNA, the CDR3 is TGTGCCAGCAGTTTAAGTCTCGGGGGGGACTATGGCTACACCTTC. Translating it yields CASSLSLGGDYGYTF.

The chain joins TRBV5-1 to TRBJ2-7, with D uncertain. With 2 bases removed from V and 5 bases from J, the gap between germline ends came to 14 bases. The CDR3 is 14 amino acids. Looked up from germline, CDR1 is SGHRS and CDR2 is YFSETQ. CDR3 sequence (DNA): TGCGCCAGCAGCTTACAACCCAGCAGCGACGAGCAGTACTTC. Protein: CASSLQPSSDEQYF.

The chain couples TRBV28 to TRBJ2-7; TRBD2 agrees at 7 bases. The germline V gene has CDR1 MDHEN and CDR2 SYDVKM. The J segment lost 2 bases and the V segment lost 4 bases, leaving 8 bases of the junction unmatched. The CDR3 runs 15 residues. The DNA for the CDR3 is TGTGCCAGCAGTTGGGGGGACTACTCACCCTACGAGCAGTACTTC. Amino acids: CASSWGDYSPYEQYF. Combining the CDR3 with reference TRBV28 and TRBJ2-7 gives the whole variable domain DVKVTQSSRYLVKRTGEKVFLECVQDMDHENMFWYRQDPGLGLRLIYFSYDVKMKEKGDIPEGYSVSREKKERFSLILESASTNQTSMYLCASSWGDYSPYEQYFGPGTRLTVT.